This T cell receptor (beta chain) comes out of a study of T cells in Graves' hyperthyroidism and ophthalmopathy. For the study at large: Once the initial diagnosis was made, peripheral blood was obtained before any treatment. General study results and limits: The blood repertoire included most of the expanded thyroid clonotypes above 0.001.

RNA transcripts provided the source from which TCR beta CDR3 regions were amplified. A set of HTBI primers served as the primers for a first-round RT-PCR of the TCR CDR3. Using its own MiXCR run on the multiplex PCR reads, TCRdb lists one record per CDR3 protein. The sample yields 640,000 or so distinct CDR3 sequences, roughly 14% seen once. The CDR3 covers 13 residues. Germline lookup yields CDR1 MNHNS and CDR2 SASEGT. V lost 3 bases and J 0 bases, leaving 6 bases between the germline ends. This clonotype was picked up many times. Antigen unknown. This receptor was obtained from a woman between 40 and 50 years old with Graves' ophthalmopathy. The genes are TRBV6-1 and TRBJ2-7; D may match TRBD1 or TRBD2 (5 bases each). The material sequenced was blood. The CDR3 spells CASSEGDSYEQYF. The CDR3 nucleotides are TGTGCCAGCAGTGAGGGGGACTCCTACGAGCAGTACTTC.